This TCR beta chain was obtained from a study of blood T cell repertoires in COVID-19. Background on the study: Acute-phase and convalescent COVID-19 samples originated in the United States, Italy and Spain. PBMCs, B-cell-depleted T cells, or T cells provided the cDNA or gDNA that made up the material.

The CDR3 runs 16 residues. As handled by the study authors: How many nucleated cells were present was estimated from reference gene primer amplification. Only in-frame clones appear in the TCRdb table, and some are missing; sequencing was by immunoSEQ multiplex PCR. The V and J calls and the clone size are those of that table, but D and trimming were determined from the DNA. This table holds approximately 100,000 clones, 70% to 90% found once. This clone appeared once. The rearrangement uses TRBV21-1 and TRBJ2-7; the table's D call, TRBD2, has no DNA check behind it. TRBV21-1 is annotated as a pseudogene. The TCR originated in a human donor with COVID-19, enrolled during active disease. The donor label of this sample is uncertain. Sequencing input: peripheral blood. CDR3 sequence: CASSKANRGAQNEQYF. The CDR3 bases are TGTGCCAGCAGCAAAGCCAACCGGGGGGCGCAAAACGAGCAGTACTTC.